Given below is one T cell receptor (beta chain) in context. Its antigen remains unidentified. No per-base quality is available; no much larger clone lies one base away. The CDR3, cysteine through phenylalanine, is 12 amino acids long. Kept here is only the CDR3 DNA, which spans 36 bases and is read in frame from base 1. Trimming at the junction amounts to 6 bases on V and 4 bases on J, and the germline ends lie 7 bases apart. The CDR1 and CDR2 encoded by the germline V gene are SNHLY and FYNNEI. The data stem from a study of T cell changes during pregnancy in multiple sclerosis (dated by TCRdb to 2018 to 2020). Study-level background: The study looked at changes in the T cell repertoire across pregnancy in women with multiple sclerosis.

The library was produced with the immunoSEQ multiplex PCR assay. The table comes from immuneACCESS by way of TCRdb, which keeps in-frame sequences with V and J called. Part of the clones is missing from these tables; in studies checked, under half for an unresolved V gene and the rest for unknown reasons. The sample table records around 57,000 clones; just over 90% of these occur just once. The top ten clonotypes cover approximately 1.3% of the sample. The receptor comes from a female donor with multiple sclerosis, enrolled in a pregnancy study. This specimen was peripheral blood, taken in the second trimester of pregnancy. This chain is built from TRBV2 and TRBJ1-5; D gene: possibly TRBD1, on 6 matching bases. The CDR3 region: CASRDSNQPQHF. The sequenced DNA is TGTGCCAGCAGGGACAGTAATCAGCCCCAGCATTTT.